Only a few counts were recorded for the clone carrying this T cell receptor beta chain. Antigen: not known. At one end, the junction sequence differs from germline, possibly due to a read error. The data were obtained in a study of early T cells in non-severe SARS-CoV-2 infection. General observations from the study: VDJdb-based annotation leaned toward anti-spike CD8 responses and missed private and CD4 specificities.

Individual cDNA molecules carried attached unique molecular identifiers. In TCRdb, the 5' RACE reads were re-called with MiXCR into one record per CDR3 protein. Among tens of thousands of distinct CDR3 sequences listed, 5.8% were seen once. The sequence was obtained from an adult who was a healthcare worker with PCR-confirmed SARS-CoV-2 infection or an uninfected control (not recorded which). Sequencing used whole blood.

The DNA for the CDR3 is TGTGCCAGCAGCCTACTTCAAACGAGACCATTT. This gives the protein CASSLLQTRPF. This chain uses TRBV7-9 with TRBJ1-1; D remains ambiguous. Germline lookup yields CDR1 SEHNR and CDR2 FQNEAQ (reference sequence). The length of the CDR3 is 11 residues.